The rows below give T cell receptor beta chains drawn from one sample of a study of monozygotic twins with inflammatory bowel disease. TCRdb re-called the 5' RACE reads and catalogs CDR3 proteins one per entry, DNA excluded. This repertoire includes some 150,000 distinct CDR3 sequences. The sequencing sample was made of blood. All receptors come from a human donor with ulcerative colitis or Crohn's disease, or a healthy co-twin of an affected twin (not recorded which). Each CDR3 is given with its conserved first and last residue.

V	J	CDR3
TRBV12-3/TRBV12-4	TRBJ1-5	CASRRDSKNQPQHF
TRBV7-6	TRBJ1-1	CASSLTGDDTEAFF
TRBV11-2	TRBJ1-1	CASSLALFLNTEAFF
TRBV20-1	TRBJ2-1	CSAFATAGVYNEQFF
TRBV5-1	TRBJ2-1	CASSLGGGTPGNEQFF
TRBV12-3/TRBV12-4	TRBJ2-2	CASSALFSDRLRTGELFF
TRBV5-4	TRBJ1-1	CASSFISDGGQGAFF
TRBV24-1	TRBJ1-1	CATSDREGEGTEAFF
TRBV20-1	TRBJ2-7	CSASFLAGGQRQYF
TRBV18	TRBJ2-7	CASSPFGPGSTYEQYF
TRBV20-1	TRBJ1-5	CSAASGGNSNQPQHF
TRBV3-1	TRBJ2-3	CASSPVEDTQYF
TRBV12-3/TRBV12-4	TRBJ2-5	CASSLTSQETQYF
TRBV27	TRBJ2-7	CASSKRQASYEQYF
TRBV29-1	TRBJ2-2	CSACETAGLGELFF
TRBV3-1	TRBJ1-1	CASSRGQGTEAFF
TRBV5-4	TRBJ2-2	CASSSDLNTGELFF
TRBV14	TRBJ2-1	CASSQAGTSGSGEQFF
TRBV4-3	TRBJ1-5	CASSQVWTTGQGGNQPQHF
TRBV19	TRBJ1-2	CASMNTDNYGYTF